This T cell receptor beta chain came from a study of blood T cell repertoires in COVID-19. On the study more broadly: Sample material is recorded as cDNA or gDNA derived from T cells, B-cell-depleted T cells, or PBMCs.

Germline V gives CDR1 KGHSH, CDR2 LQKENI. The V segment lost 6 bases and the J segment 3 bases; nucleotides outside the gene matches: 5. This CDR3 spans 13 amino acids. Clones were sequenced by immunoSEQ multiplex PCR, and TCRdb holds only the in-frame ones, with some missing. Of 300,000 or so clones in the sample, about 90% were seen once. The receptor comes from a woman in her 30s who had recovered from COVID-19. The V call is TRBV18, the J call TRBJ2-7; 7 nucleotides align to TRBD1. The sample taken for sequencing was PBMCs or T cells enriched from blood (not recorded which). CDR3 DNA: TGTGCCAGCTCGACCGGGACAGACTACGAGCAGTACTTC. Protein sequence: CASSTGTDYEQYF.